The clone carrying this T cell receptor beta chain came up a few times. The data belong to a study of T cells after yellow fever vaccination. TCRdb reprocessed the 5' RACE reads via MiXCR and lists one record per CDR3 protein. The sample lists 510,000 or so distinct CDR3 sequences, 15% to 20% occurring once. Germline-derived CDR1 and CDR2 are SGHDN and FVKESK. V was shortened by 2 bases and J by 0 bases, with 8 bases between the two germline ends. The CDR3 contains 15 residues. V and J are TRBV14 and TRBJ2-1, with a tentative D call TRBD2 (6 bases). The receptor was isolated from a man aged 25-40 years who received the YFV17D yellow fever vaccine. The specimen comprised PBMCs, sampled 15 days after the yellow fever booster vaccination. Here the CDR3 DNA reads TGTGCCAGCAGCCAAACAGCGGGCTCCTACAATGAGCAGTTCTTC. Protein product: CASSQTAGSYNEQFF.